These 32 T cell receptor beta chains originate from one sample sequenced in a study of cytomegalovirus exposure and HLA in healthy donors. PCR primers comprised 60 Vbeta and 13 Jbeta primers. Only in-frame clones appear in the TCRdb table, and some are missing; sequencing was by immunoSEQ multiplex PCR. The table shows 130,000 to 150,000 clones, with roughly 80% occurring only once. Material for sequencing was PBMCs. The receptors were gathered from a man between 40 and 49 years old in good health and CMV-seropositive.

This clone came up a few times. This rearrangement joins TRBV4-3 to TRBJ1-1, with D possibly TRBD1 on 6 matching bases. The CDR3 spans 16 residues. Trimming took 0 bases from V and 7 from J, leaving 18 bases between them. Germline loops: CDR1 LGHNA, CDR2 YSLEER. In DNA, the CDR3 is TGCGCCAGCAGCCAAGATCGCGTGGCGGGGGCGCGTGAAGCTTTCTTT. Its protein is CASSQDRVAGAREAFF.

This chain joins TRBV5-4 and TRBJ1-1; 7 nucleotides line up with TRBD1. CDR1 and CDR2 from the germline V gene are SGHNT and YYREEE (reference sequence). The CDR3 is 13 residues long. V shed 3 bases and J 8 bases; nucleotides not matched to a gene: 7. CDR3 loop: CASSSPADREAFF. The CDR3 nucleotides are TGTGCCAGCAGCTCTCCTGCGGACAGGGAAGCTTTCTTT.

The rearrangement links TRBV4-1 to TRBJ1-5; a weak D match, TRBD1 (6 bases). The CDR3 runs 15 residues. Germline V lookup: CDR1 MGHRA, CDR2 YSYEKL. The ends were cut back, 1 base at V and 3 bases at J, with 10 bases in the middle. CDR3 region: CASSQVGQFNQPQHF. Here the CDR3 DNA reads TGCGCCAGCAGCCAAGTCGGACAGTTCAATCAGCCCCAGCATTTT.

CDR3 bases: TGTGCCTACGACGGGGGGCTCTCTGGGGCCAACGTCCTGACTTTC. Translation: CAYDGGLSGANVLTF. The chain recombines TRBV30 with TRBJ2-6; tentatively, D is TRBD2 (7 bases). The CDR3 loop spans 15 amino acids. Germline V CDR1 and CDR2: GTSNPN, SVGIG (reference sequence). V lost 7 bases and J 0 bases, leaving 13 bases between the germline ends.

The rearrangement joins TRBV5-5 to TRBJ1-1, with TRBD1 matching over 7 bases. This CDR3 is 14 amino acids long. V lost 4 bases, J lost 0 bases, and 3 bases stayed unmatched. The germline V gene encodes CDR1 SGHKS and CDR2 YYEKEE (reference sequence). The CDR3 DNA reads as TGTGCCAGCAGCCCCGGACAGGTGAACACTGAAGCTTTCTTT. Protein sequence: CASSPGQVNTEAFF.

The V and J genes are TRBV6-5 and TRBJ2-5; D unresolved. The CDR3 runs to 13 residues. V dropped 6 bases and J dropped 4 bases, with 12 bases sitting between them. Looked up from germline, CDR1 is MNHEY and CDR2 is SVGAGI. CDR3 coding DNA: TGTGCCAGCAGGACGAGCGCGAGAGAGACCCAGTACTTC. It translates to CASRTSARETQYF.

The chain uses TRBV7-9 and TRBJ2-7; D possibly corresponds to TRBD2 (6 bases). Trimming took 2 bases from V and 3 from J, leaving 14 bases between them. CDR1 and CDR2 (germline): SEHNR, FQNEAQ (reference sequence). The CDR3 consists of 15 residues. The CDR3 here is CASSLSGGEFYEQYF. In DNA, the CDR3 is TGTGCCAGCAGCTTATCAGGCGGGGAATTCTACGAGCAGTACTTC.

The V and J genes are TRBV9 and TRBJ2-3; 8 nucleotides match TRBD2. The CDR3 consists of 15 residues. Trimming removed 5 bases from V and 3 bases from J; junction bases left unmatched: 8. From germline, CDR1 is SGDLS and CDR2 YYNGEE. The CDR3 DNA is TGTGCCAGCAGGCGGGGGGCCTTAGGGACAGATACGCAGTATTTT. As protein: CASRRGALGTDTQYF.

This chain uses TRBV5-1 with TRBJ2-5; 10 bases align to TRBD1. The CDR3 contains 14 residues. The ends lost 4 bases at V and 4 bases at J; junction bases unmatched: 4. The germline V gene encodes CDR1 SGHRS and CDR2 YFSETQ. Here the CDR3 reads CASSRGTGAETQYF. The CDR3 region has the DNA TGCGCCAGCAGCCGAGGGACAGGGGCAGAGACCCAGTACTTC.

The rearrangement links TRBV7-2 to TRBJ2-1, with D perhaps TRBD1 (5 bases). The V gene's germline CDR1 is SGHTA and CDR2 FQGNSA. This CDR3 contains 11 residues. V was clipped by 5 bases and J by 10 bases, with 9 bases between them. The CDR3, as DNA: TGTGCCAGCAGCAGGGGTCTCGAGCAGTTCTTC. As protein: CASSRGLEQFF.

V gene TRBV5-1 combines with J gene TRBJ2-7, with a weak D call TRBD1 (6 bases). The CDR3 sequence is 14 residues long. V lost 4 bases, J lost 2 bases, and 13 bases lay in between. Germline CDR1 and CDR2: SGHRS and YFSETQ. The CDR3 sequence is CASSPRGSTYEQYF. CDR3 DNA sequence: TGCGCCAGCAGCCCCAGGGGTAGTACCTACGAGCAGTACTTC.

In nucleotides, the CDR3 is TGTGCCAGCAGTCCCCGGACAGATTCCTACGAGCAGTACTTC. This translates into CASSPRTDSYEQYF. The rearrangement joins TRBV27 to TRBJ2-7; tentatively, D is TRBD1 (6 bases). Deletions cut 5 bases from V and 1 base from J, with 12 bases between. This CDR3 has 14 amino acids. Germline values: CDR1 MNHEY, CDR2 SMNVEV (reference sequence).

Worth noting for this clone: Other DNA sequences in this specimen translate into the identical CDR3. As DNA, the CDR3 is TGTGCCAGCAGTTTAGGCGGGAGCTCCTACGAGCAGTACTTC. Translation gives CASSLGGSSYEQYF. The rearrangement joins TRBV27 to TRBJ2-7; 7 bases fit TRBD2. The trim removed 2 bases at V and 0 bases at J, leaving 1 base unmatched. The CDR3 totals 14 residues. Germline-derived CDR1 and CDR2 are MNHEY and SMNVEV (reference sequence).

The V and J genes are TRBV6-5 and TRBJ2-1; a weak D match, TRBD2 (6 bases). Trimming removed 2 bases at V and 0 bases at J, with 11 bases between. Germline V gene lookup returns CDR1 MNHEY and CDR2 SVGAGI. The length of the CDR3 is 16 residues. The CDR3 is CASSYGGSLSYNEQFF. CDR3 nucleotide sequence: TGTGCCAGCAGTTACGGAGGGAGCCTCTCCTACAATGAGCAGTTCTTC.

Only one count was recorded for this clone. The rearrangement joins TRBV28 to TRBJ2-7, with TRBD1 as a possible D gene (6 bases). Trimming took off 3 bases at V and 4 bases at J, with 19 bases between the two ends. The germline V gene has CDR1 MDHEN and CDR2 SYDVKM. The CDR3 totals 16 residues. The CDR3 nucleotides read TGTGCCAGCAGTTTTCGGTTAAGGGGACATACTTACGAGCAGTACTTC. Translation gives CASSFRLRGHTYEQYF.

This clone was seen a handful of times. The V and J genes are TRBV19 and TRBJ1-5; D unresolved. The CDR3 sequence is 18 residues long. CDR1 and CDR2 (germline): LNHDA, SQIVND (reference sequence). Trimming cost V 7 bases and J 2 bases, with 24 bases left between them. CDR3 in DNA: TGTGCCAGTACCCTTTGGAGGGAATTAACAGTTGGCAATCAGCCCCAGCATTTT. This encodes CASTLWRELTVGNQPQHF.

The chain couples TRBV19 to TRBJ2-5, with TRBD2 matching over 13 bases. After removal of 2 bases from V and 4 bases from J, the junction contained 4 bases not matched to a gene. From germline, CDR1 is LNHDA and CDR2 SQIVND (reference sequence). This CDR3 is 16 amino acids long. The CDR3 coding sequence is TGTGCCAGTAGTATATTTGGACTAGCGGGAGCAGAGACCCAGTACTTC. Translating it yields CASSIFGLAGAETQYF.

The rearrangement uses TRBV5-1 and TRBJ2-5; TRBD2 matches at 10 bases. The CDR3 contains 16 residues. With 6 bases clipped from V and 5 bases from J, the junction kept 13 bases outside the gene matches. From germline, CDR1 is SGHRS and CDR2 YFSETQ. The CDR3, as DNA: TGCGCCAGCAATGAAATCGGGACTAGCGAGCACGAGACCCAGTACTTC. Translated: CASNEIGTSEHETQYF.

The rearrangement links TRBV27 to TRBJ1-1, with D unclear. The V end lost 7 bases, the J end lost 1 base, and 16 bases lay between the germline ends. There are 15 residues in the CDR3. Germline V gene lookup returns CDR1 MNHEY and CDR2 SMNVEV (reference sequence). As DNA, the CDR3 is TGTGCCAGCACCTGGGAGGGCAGAACGAACACTGAAGCTTTCTTT. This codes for CASTWEGRTNTEAFF.

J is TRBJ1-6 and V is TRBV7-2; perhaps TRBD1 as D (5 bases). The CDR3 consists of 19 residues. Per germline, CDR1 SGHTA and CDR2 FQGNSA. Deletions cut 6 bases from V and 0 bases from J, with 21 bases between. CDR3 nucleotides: TGTGCCAGCAGTTCAAGGGGCGCCCTGTTCAGCTCCTATAATTCACCCCTCCACTTT. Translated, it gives CASSSRGALFSSYNSPLHF. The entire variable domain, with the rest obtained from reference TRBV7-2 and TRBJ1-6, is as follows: GAGVSQSPSNKVTEKGKDVELRCDPISGHTALYWYRQSLGQGLEFLIYFQGNSAPDKSGLPSDRFSAERTGGSVSTLTIQRTQQEDSAVYLCASSSRGALFSSYNSPLHFGNGTRLTVT.

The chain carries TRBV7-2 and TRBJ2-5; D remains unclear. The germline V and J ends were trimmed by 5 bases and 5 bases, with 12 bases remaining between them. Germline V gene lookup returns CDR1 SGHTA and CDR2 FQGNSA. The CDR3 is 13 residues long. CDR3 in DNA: TGTGCCAGCAGCGCCGGTAGCTGGGAGACCCAGTACTTC. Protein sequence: CASSAGSWETQYF. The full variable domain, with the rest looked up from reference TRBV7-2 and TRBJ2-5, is GAGVSQSPSNKVTEKGKDVELRCDPISGHTALYWYRQSLGQGLEFLIYFQGNSAPDKSGLPSDRFSAERTGGSVSTLTIQRTQQEDSAVYLCASSAGSWETQYFGPGTRLLVL.

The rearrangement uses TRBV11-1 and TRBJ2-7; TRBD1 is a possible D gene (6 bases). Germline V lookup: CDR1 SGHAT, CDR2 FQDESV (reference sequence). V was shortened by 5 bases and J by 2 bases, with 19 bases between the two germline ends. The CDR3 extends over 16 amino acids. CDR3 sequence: CASSPHRASAAYEQYF. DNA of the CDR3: TGTGCCAGCAGCCCCCACAGGGCATCCGCAGCCTACGAGCAGTACTTC.

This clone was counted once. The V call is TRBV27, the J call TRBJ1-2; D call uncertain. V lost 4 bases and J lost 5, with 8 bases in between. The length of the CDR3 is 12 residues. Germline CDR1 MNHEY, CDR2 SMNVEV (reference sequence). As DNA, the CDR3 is TGTGCCAGCAGTTCGGCAGGATATGGCTACACCTTC. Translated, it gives CASSSAGYGYTF.

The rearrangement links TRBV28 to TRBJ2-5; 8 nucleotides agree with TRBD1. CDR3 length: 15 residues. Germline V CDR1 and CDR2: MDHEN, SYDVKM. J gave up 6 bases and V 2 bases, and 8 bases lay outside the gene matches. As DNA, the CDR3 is TGTGCCAGCAGTTTACGGATAGGACAGGGAAAGACCCAGTACTTC. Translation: CASSLRIGQGKTQYF.

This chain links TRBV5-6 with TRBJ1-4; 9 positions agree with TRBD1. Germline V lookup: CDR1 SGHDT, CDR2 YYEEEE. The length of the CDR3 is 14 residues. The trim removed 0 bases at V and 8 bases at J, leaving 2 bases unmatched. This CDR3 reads CASSLDRGLEKLFF. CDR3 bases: TGTGCCAGCAGCTTGGACAGGGGGCTCGAAAAACTGTTTTTT. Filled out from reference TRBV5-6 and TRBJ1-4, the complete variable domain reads DAGVTQSPTHLIKTRGQQVTLRCSPKSGHDTVSWYQQALGQGPQFIFQYYEEEERQRGNFPDRFSGHQFPNYSSELNVNALLLGDSALYLCASSLDRGLEKLFFGSGTQLSVL.

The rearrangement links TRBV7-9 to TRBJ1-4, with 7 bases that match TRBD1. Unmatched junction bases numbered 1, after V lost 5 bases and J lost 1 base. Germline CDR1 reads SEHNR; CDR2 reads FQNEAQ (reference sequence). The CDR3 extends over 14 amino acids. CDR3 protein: CASSPGGTNEKLFF. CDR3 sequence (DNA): TGTGCCAGCAGCCCAGGGGGAACTAATGAAAAACTGTTTTTT.

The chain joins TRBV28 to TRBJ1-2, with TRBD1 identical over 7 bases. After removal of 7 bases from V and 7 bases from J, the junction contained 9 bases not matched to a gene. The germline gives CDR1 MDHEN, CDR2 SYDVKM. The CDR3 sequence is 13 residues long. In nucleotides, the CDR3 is TGTGCCAGCAACGAACAGGGGACGGGTGGCTACACCTTC. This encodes CASNEQGTGGYTF.

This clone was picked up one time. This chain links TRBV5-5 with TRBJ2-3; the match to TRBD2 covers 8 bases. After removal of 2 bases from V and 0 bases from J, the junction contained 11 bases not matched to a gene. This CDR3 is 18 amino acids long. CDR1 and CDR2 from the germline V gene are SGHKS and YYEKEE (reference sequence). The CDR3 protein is CASSFRSTGGLSTDTQYF. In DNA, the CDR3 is TGTGCCAGCAGCTTCAGGTCGACGGGGGGGCTTAGCACAGATACGCAGTATTTT.

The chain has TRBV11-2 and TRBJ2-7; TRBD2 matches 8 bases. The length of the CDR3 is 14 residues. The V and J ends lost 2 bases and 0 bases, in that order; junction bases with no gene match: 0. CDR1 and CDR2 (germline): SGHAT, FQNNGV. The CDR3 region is CASSLSGGSYEQYF. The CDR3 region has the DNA TGTGCCAGCAGCTTAAGCGGGGGCTCCTACGAGCAGTACTTC.

CDR3 region: CASSLPGSTDTQYF. CDR3 sequence (DNA): TGTGCCAGCAGCCTGCCGGGGTCCACAGATACGCAGTATTTT. The chain employs TRBV28 and TRBJ2-3, with D possibly TRBD2 on 5 matching bases. V was trimmed by 6 bases and J by 2 bases, leaving 12 bases between them. The CDR3 is made up of 14 amino acids. CDR1 and CDR2 from the germline V gene are MDHEN and SYDVKM. Full variable domain (outside the CDR3, taken from reference TRBV28 and TRBJ2-3): DVKVTQSSRYLVKRTGEKVFLECVQDMDHENMFWYRQDPGLGLRLIYFSYDVKMKEKGDIPEGYSVSREKKERFSLILESASTNQTSMYLCASSLPGSTDTQYFGPGTRLTVL.

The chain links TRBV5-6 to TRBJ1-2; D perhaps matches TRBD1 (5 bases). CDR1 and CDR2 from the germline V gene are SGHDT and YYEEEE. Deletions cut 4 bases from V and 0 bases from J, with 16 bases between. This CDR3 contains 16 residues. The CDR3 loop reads CASSLTGGSPNYGYTF. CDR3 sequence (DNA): TGTGCCAGCAGCCTCACGGGGGGGAGCCCTAACTATGGCTACACCTTC.

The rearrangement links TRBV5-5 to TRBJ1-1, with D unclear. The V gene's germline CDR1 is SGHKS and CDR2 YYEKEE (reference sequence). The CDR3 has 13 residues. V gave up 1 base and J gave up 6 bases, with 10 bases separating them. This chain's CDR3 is CASSLYGESEAFF. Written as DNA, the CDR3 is TGTGCCAGCAGCTTGTACGGGGAATCTGAAGCTTTCTTT. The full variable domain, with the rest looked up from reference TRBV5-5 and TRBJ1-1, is DAGVTQSPTHLIKTRGQQVTLRCSPISGHKSVSWYQQVLGQGPQFIFQYYEKEERGRGNFPDRFSARQFPNYSSELNVNALLLGDSALYLCASSLYGESEAFFGQGTRLTVV.